This T cell receptor beta chain was profiled in a study of identical twins. Study-level results: Zero-insertion analyses were open to partial confounding by invariant MAIT and iNKT cells.

This clonotype was counted between two and nine times. Its antigen is unidentified. V was cut by 2 bases and J by 11 bases, with 16 bases left in between. The germline V gene has CDR1 DFQATT and CDR2 SNEGSKA (reference sequence). This CDR3 is 14 amino acids long. TCRdb independently ran MiXCR on the 5' RACE reads; one entry per CDR3 protein. The table records roughly 500,000 distinct CDR3 sequences, less than 25% of them present only once. These sequences were also reported in another study, on T cells expressing NK-cell markers. According to that study: For several experiments, T cell sorting was restricted to the alpha-beta TCR population by means of an anti-gamma-delta TCR antibody. Of the CD8+ T cells in more than five donors, roughly 1.0-7.0% belonged to dominant NKG2C+ clonotypes.

Sequences were obtained from CD4+ T cells sorted from blood. The chain combines TRBV20-1 with TRBJ1-6; D not certain. This TCR came from a woman aged 18-35 years in good health. Written as DNA, the CDR3 is TGCAGTGCTAGACTTGGGCAGGCGGATACACCCCTCCACTTT. Its translation is CSARLGQADTPLHF.